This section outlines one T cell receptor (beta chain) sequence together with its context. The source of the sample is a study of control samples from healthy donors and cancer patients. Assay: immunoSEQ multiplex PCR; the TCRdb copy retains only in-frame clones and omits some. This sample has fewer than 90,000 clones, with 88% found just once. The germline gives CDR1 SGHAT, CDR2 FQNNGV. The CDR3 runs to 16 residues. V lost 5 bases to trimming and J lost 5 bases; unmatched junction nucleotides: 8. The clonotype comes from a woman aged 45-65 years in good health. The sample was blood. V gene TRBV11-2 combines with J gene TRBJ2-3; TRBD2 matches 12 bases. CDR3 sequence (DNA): TGTGCCAGCAGCCAGACTAGCGGGGGCGGGGGAGATACGCAGTATTTT. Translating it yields CASSQTSGGGGDTQYF.